This T cell receptor (beta chain) was retrieved from a study of memory B cells and T cells in multiple sclerosis. Study findings and constraints: Clone-set sizes differed between compartments, so shared clonotype counts needed normalization.

The CDR3 is 14 residues long. Germline V gene data show CDR1 as SGHAT and CDR2 as FQNNGV. Trimming took 2 bases from V and 5 from J, leaving 12 bases between them. On this clone: Antigen specificity is unknown.

CFSE-dim autoproliferating and CFSE-high non-proliferating T cells from unstimulated culture were sequenced separately. Replicate wells were pooled after roughly 7 days of stimulus-free culture of around 54 million CFSE-labeled PBMCs. The PBMCs received 0.45 to 0.6 uM CFSE and serum-free culture with no added stimuli. TCRdb's table, derived via immunoSEQ multiplex PCR, lists solely in-frame clones and lacks some. The table has some 11,000 clones, 84% seen once. The TCR sequence derives from a human donor with multiple sclerosis. V is TRBV11-2 and J is TRBJ2-5; D possibly corresponds to TRBD1 (5 bases). Material: PBMCs from blood kept in culture. CDR3 sequence reads: CASSLPGRVETQYF. CDR3 nucleotides: TGTGCCAGCAGCTTACCGGGCAGGGTTGAGACCCAGTACTTC.